A selection of T cell receptor beta chains follows, all from one sample in a study of shared clonotypes between healthy human individuals. Assay used: immunoSEQ multiplex PCR; TCRdb lists only in-frame clones, some missing. In the table there are 2,100,000 or so clones, approximately 94% of which are singletons. Sequenced: naive CD4+ T cells sorted from blood. The receptors originated from a man aged 18 to 29 in good health. The CDR3 runs from the conserved cysteine through the conserved F or W. D genes are given only for firm matches. The size of a clone is reported for some rows only, either as once, few or many, or as a class for expanded clones.

CDR3nt	CDR3aa	v_gene	j_gene	abundance	d_gene
TGTGCCAGCAGCCACGGGGCGGGGGGGAACAATGAGCAGTTCTTC	CASSHGAGGNNEQFF	TRBV4-2	TRBJ2-1	once	TRBD2
TGTGCCTGGACCCGGGGGGGAGGCACTGAAGCTTTCTTT	CAWTRGGGTEAFF	TRBV30	TRBJ1-1	NA	NA
TGCGCCAGCAGCCAAGGGTCACAGGGGACCCACGTCGGGGAGCTGTTTTTT	CASSQGSQGTHVGELFF	TRBV4-3	TRBJ2-2	NA	TRBD1
TGCAGCGTTGAGCGCGGAACAGATACGCAGTATTTT	CSVERGTDTQYF	TRBV29-1	TRBJ2-3	NA	NA
TGTGCCAGCTCACCATTGGGGACAGGGGGTAATCAGCCCCAGCATTTT	CASSPLGTGGNQPQHF	TRBV18	TRBJ1-5	NA	TRBD1
TGTGCCAGCAGCGCCGACAGGGTCGGTACAGATACGCAGTATTTT	CASSADRVGTDTQYF	TRBV6-1	TRBJ2-3	NA	TRBD1
TGTGCCAGCACCGGGAACCTACGTACAGATACGCAGTATTTT	CASTGNLRTDTQYF	TRBV2	TRBJ2-3	NA	NA
TGTGCCAGCAGTTTTACAGGGGGCTTAAAAGAGACCCAGTACTTC	CASSFTGGLKETQYF	TRBV27	TRBJ2-5	NA	TRBD1
TGTGCCAGCAGCTTTAGCGGGGACACGAACACTGAAGCTTTCTTT	CASSFSGDTNTEAFF	TRBV7-2	TRBJ1-1	NA	NA
TGTGCCAGCAGCCAAGAAGGGCGGACCGGGACTAATGAAAAACTGTTTTTT	CASSQEGRTGTNEKLFF	TRBV4-2	TRBJ1-4	NA	NA
TGTGCCAGCAGCTTTGCAGGGGGTTTTGGCTACACCTTC	CASSFAGGFGYTF	TRBV5-6	TRBJ1-2	NA	TRBD1
TGTGCCAGCAGCCGGTTGAGGAACACTGAAGCTTTCTTT	CASSRLRNTEAFF	TRBV7-2	TRBJ1-1	NA	NA
TGCAGCGCACACAGGGGGAACACTGAAGCTTTCTTT	CSAHRGNTEAFF	TRBV29-1	TRBJ1-1	NA	TRBD1
TGTGCCAGCAGCCCTGGGACAAGCTCCTATAATTCACCCCTCCACTTT	CASSPGTSSYNSPLHF	TRBV7-9	TRBJ1-6	NA	NA
TGTGCCAGCAGCGGTACAGGGGGTCATTCACCCCTCCACTTT	CASSGTGGHSPLHF	TRBV9	TRBJ1-6	NA	TRBD1
TGTGCCAGCAGTGAAAGGGGGTGGCCCACTGAAGCTTTCTTT	CASSERGWPTEAFF	TRBV2	TRBJ1-1	NA	NA
TGTGCCAGCAGTGGACAGGTTCCAGATACGCAGTATTTT	CASSGQVPDTQYF	TRBV2	TRBJ2-3	NA	NA
TGTGCCAGCAGTTACCGAACCGGGGAGCTGTTTTTT	CASSYRTGELFF	TRBV6-6	TRBJ2-2	NA	NA
TGTGCCAGCAGTCGCGGCGGGCCGGGGCAGTATGGCTACACCTTC	CASSRGGPGQYGYTF	TRBV6-5	TRBJ1-2	NA	NA